This T cell receptor beta chain was found in a study of OX40 agonist ivuxolimab in advanced cancers. The V gene's germline CDR1 is LGHNA and CDR2 YSLEER. This CDR3 has 17 amino acids. Trimming took 2 bases from V and 0 from J, leaving 11 bases between them. The data were produced by immunoSEQ multiplex PCR, yet TCRdb's version contains in-frame clones alone and is incomplete. The table includes about 89,000 clones, approximately 90% detected once. This TCR derives from an adult with an advanced solid tumor such as melanoma, head and neck, liver or kidney cancer. The specimen comprised CD4+ or CD8+ T cells sorted from blood, sampled in a trial of the OX40 agonist ivuxolimab. This chain joins TRBV4-3 and TRBJ2-6; perhaps D is TRBD1 or TRBD2 (6 bases each). In DNA, the CDR3 is TGCGCCAGCAGCCAATATGGAGGGGGCTCTGGGGCCAACGTCCTGACTTTC. Translation: CASSQYGGGSGANVLTF.